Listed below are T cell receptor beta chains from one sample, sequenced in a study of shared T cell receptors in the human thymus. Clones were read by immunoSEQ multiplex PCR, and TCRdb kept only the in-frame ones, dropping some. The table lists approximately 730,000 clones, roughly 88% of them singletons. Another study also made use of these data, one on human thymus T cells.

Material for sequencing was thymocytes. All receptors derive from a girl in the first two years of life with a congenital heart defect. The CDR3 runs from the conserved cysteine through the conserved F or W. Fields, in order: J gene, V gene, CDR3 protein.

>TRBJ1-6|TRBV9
CASSVEVNGGDKRNSPLHF
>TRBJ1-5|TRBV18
CASSQTGSNQPQHF
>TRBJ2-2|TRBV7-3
CASSRGDRSGELFF
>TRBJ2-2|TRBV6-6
CATPRGDTGELFF
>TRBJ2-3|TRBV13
CASRQGRGSTDTQYF
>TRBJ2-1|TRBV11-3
CASSLAPGQGQFEQFF
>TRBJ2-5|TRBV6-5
CASSYRLAGETQYF
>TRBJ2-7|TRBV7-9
CASSSMRLAGLEEQYF
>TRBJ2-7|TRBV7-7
CASSLAATGTSGGSYEQYF
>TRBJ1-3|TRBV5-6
CASSPGSHWSSGNTIYF
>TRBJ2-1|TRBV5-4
CASSLRDYPYNEQFF
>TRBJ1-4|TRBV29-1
CSVYVRDTVEKLFF
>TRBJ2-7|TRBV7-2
CASSLGFGVGWEQYF
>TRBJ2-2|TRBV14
CASSPTGGAGELFF
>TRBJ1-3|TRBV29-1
CSVDDRSGNTIYF
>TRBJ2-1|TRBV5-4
CASPSNRRAPGSYNEQFF
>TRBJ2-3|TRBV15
CATSMGGSQWTDTQYF
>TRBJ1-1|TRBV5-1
CASSLAYDRVDTEAFF
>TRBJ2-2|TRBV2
CASTLIETGEGGELFF
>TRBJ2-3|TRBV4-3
CASSQGAGRTDTQYF
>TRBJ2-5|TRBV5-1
CASKVRDQETQYF
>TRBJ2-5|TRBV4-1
CASSQGRRLQETQYF
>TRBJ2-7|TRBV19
CASSGRDRGYEQYF
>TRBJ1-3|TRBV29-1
CSGLRGGSGNTIYF
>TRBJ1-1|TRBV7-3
CASSLTGDSGAFF
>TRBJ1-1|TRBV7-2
CASSRSGTGGINTEAFF
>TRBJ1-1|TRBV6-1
CASSEPDRGEAFF
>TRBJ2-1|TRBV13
CASSLNGGPKPWKPYNEQFF
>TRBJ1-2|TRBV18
CASSPRRGTDGYTF
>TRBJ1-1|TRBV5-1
CASSLVAEPRDTEAFF
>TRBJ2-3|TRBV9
CASSAKPSGGLTDTQYF
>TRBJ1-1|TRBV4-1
CASSQDRRVYTEAFF
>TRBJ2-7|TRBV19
CASSAGQGRGEQYF
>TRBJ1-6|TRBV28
CASRPSYRAGGSPLHF
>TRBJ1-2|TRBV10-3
CAISESGRGGYTF
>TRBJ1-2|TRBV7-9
CASSLWGQGLNYGYTF
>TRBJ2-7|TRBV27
CASRRTEYEQYF
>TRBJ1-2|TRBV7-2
CASNCRGSGRKVDYGYTF
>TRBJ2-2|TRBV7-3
CASSFAGGTGELFF
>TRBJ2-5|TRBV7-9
CASTTTWAAGGGAQETQYF
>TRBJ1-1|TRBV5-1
CASSWGTGEMNTEAFF
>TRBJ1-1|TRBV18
CASSLYDTLNTEAFF
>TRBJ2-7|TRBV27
CASSFRGGLLAGGIEQYF
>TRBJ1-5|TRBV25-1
CASSEGGWDHQPQHF
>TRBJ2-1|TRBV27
CASSSGTKVVSSYNEQFF
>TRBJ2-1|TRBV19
CASSIIPGARHNEQFF
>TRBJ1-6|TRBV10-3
CAINRAGVGSPLHF
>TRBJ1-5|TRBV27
CASSSKGQDSNQPQHF
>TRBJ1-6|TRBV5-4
CASSFPSSSYNSPLHF
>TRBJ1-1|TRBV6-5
CASSLQGEAFF